This T cell receptor beta chain stems from a study of spatial heterogeneity in lung cancer. Overall study: Alpha-chain detections were consistently fewer than beta-chain detections among the sequences.

Time point described: sample taken at primary tumor resection. Sequencing was performed on whole RNA extracted from tumor and nontumor lung tissue, or from frozen PBMC, and the material was left unsorted. Study observations and caveats: The appearance of ubiquitous expanded tumor TCRs in blood was greater at resection than follow-up.

About this clonotype: The antigen is undetermined.

Germline V CDR1 and CDR2: DFQATT, SNEGSKA (reference sequence). V lost 4 bases and J 9 bases, leaving 10 bases between the germline ends. The CDR3 sequence is 11 residues long. A distinct unique molecular identifier was carried by each TCR cDNA molecule. A single record per CDR3 protein comes from TCRdb applying MiXCR to the 5' RACE reads. The table includes about 85,000 distinct CDR3 sequences, approximately 20% detected once. The chain joins TRBV20-1 to TRBJ2-1; tentative D call: TRBD1 (6 bases). This TCR derives from a male donor with early-stage non-small cell lung cancer. This specimen was PBMCs, taken at surgery. The CDR3 reads CSATPRGEQFF. CDR3 nucleotides: TGCAGTGCTACCCCCAGGGGTGAGCAGTTCTTC.